This T cell receptor (beta chain) is from a study of cytomegalovirus exposure and HLA in healthy donors. Study-wide points: Common viral pathogens (according to a later analysis) appeared linked to several of the most significant clusters. TCR beta chains numbering more than 150 were designated cytomegalovirus-associated. The authors later found HLA-associated TCR beta chains more clonally expanded than equally common others.

The PCR used 60 Vbeta and 13 Jbeta primers. The table came from immunoSEQ multiplex PCR; TCRdb's copy has only in-frame clones and leaves some out. Of fewer than 130,000 clones listed, less than 75% are singletons. CDR1 is SGHVS and CDR2 is FQNEAQ in the germline V gene. The CDR3 runs 16 residues. V gave up 3 bases and J gave up 0 bases, with 12 bases separating them. Regarding this clone: Its antigen is not identified.

The chain employs TRBV7-8 and TRBJ1-3; a possible D gene is TRBD1 (6 bases). Sequencing was performed on PBMCs. The clonotype comes from a man aged 40-50 years in good health and CMV-seropositive. CDR3 coding DNA: TGTGCCAGCAGCTTCTCCGGGACAAACTCTGGAAACACCATATATTTT. Its translation is CASSFSGTNSGNTIYF.